This T cell receptor (beta chain) was observed in a study of blood T cells in healthy people across ages. The length of the CDR3 is 16 residues. V lost 5 bases to trimming and J lost 0 bases; unmatched junction nucleotides: 10. Germline V gene data show CDR1 as MDHEN and CDR2 as SYDVKM. Only a few counts were recorded for this clonotype. Its specificity is unknown. Peripheral blood, ten milliliters per donor, was collected. A second PCR, run for about 6 to 12 cycles, used a sample-barcoded 5' primer plus a J-beta primer mix. TCRdb used MiXCR to reprocess the 5' RACE reads, holding one entry per CDR3 protein. The sample consists of over 750,000 distinct CDR3 sequences, around 25% of them appearing once. Findings and caveats of the study: Naive CD4+ cell counts and diversity both ran higher in long-lived than in aged donors.

This sample was shared with a second study, whose subject was T cells of mothers and their children.

This sequence was found in a boy younger than 18 in good health. This chain uses TRBV28 with TRBJ2-7; 7 bases are shared with TRBD2. The sequenced sample was blood. CDR3 nucleotides: TGTGCCAGCAGTCCCCCGACTAGCACAGACTCCTACGAGCAGTACTTC. Translation gives CASSPPTSTDSYEQYF.